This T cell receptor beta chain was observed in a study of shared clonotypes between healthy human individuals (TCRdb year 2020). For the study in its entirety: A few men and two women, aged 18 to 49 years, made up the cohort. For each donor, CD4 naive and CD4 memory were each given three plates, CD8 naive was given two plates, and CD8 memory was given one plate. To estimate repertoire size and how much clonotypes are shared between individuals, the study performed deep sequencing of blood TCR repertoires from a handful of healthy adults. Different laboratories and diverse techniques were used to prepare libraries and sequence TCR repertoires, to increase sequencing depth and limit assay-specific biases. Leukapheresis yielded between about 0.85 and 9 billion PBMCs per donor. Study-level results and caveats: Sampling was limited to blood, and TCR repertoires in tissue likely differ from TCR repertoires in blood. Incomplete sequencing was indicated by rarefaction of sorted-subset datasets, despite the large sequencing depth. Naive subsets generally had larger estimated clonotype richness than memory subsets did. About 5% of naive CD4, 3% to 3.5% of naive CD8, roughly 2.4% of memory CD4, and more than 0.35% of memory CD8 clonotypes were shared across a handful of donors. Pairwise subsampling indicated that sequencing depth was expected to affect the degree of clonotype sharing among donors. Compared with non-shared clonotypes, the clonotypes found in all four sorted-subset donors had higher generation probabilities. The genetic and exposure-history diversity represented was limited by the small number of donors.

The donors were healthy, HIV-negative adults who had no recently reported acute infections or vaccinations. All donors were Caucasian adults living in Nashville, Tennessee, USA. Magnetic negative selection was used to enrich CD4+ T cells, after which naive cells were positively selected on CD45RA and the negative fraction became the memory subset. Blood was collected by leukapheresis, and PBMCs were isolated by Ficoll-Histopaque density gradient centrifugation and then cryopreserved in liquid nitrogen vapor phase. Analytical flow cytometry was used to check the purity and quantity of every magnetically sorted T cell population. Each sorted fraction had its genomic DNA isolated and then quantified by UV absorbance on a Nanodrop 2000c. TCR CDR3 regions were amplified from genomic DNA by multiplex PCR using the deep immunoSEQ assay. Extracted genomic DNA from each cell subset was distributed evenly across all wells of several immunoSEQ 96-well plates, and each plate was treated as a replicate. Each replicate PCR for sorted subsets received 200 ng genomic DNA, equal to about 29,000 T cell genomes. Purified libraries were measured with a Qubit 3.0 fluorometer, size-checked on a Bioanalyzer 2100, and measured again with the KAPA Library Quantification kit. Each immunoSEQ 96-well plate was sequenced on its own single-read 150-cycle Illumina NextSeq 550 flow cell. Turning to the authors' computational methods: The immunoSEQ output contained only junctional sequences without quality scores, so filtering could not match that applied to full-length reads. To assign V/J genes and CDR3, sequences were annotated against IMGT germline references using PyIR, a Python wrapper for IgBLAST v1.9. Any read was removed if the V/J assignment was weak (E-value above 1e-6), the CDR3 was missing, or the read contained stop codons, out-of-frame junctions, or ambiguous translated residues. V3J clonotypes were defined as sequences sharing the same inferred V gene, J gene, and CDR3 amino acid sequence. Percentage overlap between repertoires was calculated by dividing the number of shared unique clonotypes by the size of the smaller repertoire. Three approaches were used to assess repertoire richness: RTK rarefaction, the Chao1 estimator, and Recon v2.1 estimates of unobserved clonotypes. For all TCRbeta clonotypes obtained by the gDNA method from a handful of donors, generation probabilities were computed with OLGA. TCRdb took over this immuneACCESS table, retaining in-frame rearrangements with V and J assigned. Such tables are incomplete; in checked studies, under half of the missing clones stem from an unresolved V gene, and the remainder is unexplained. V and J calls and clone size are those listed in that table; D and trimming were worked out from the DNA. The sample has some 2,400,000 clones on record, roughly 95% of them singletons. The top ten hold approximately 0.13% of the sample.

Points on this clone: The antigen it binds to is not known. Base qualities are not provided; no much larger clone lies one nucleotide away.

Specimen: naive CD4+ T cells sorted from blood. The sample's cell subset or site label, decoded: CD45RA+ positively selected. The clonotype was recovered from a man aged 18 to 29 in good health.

The CDR3 loop reads CASSIDGPSDLNNQPQHF. The nucleotides are TGTGCCAGTAGTATAGATGGTCCCAGTGATCTAAACAATCAGCCCCAGCATTTT. The receptor chain draws on TRBV19 and TRBJ1-5, with no reliable assignment of the D segment. Trimming at the junction amounts to 0 bases on V and 3 bases on J, and the germline ends lie 18 bases apart. In the germline V gene (reference sequence), CDR1 corresponds to LNHDA and CDR2 to SQIVND. Reading from cysteine to phenylalanine, the CDR3 counts 18 amino acids. Solely the CDR3 DNA is kept, with 54 bases framed from the first base.